This entry features one T cell receptor beta chain sequence. The antigen it binds to is not known. Base qualities are not at hand, and no much larger clone is one base apart. V ends up 4 bases short and J 0 bases short, with an unmatched junction base count of 8. CDR1 and CDR2 were assigned from the germline V gene as SGDLS and YYNGEE. The CDR3 runs 16 amino acids, cysteine and phenylalanine included. Of all the DNA, just the CDR3 is kept, 48 bases in frame from base 1. Sequencing of TCRB CDR3 was done on genomic DNA with the immunoSEQ assay. The original pipeline was this. Nothing other than productive TCRB rearrangements was included in the analyses. A clone was defined by a unique TCRB CDR3 sequence, and clonality was computed as a productive clonality index based on Shannon entropy. Repertoire overlap for a pair of samples was computed from each clone's template counts relative to total templates per sample. A correlation with a Spearman r of roughly 0.66 was found between V-gene usage by flow cytometry and V-gene usage by TCRB sequencing. TCRdb took over this immuneACCESS table, retaining in-frame rearrangements with V and J assigned. Such tables are incomplete; in checked studies, under half of the missing clones stem from an unresolved V gene, and the remainder is unexplained. Clone size and V and J calls were adopted from that table, with D and trimming inferred from the DNA. In this sample the table shows 15,000 to 20,000 clones, roughly four fifths of which occur a single time. The ten biggest clones cover about 11% of the sample.

The data derive from a study of somatic mutations in cytotoxic T cells in rheumatoid arthritis listed by TCRdb under 2017. Broadly, across the study: A FACSAria II or Sony SH800 was used to flow-sort some V beta antibody-stained T-cell populations at nearly 100% purity, and TCRB sequencing was also done on sorted V beta1+ cells. For about 60 rheumatoid arthritis patients and 20 or so healthy controls, TCRB deep sequencing was carried out. In newly diagnosed rheumatoid arthritis without treatment, the study examined if expanded CD8+ T-cell clones harbor somatic mutations, relying on TCRB deep sequencing to characterize clonality. Patients and controls did not essentially differ in median age, which was nearly identical between the groups.

The approximately 22 healthy controls were blood donors whose buffy coats were used; they had a median age of approximately 59 years (range about 20-70), and 55% to 65% were female. Positive magnetic bead selection on an AutoMACS was used to isolate CD4+ and CD8+ cells, with flow cytometry used to check purity. Isolation of peripheral blood mononuclear cells was done through Ficoll-Paque PLUS density gradient separation. DNA was extracted from CD4-enriched, CD8-enriched or PBMC samples with Nucleospin Tissue or Tissue XS kits and quantified with a Qubit 2.0 fluorometer. Beyond this particular receptor, the publication reports: Viral specificity could not be ruled out by absence from virus-specific databases, and the antigen targets of the expanded CD8+ clones remained unknown. No adjustment for multiple comparisons was made for the slight TRBV07 underrepresentation in patients. In about an eighth of the roughly 65 patients, more than 20% of CD8+ cells belonged to the largest CD8+ clone, while several identical CD8+ TCRB sequences were shared between blood and synovial fluid. Healthy controls showed no age-related increase in CD8+ clonality, whereas patients did (Spearman r ~ 0.5). CD8+ T-cell clonality in rheumatoid arthritis patients was not significantly different from that in age-matched healthy controls.

This sequence originates from a woman between 50 and 59 years old in good health. Sequencing used CD8+ T cells sorted from blood. The chain is made from TRBV9 and TRBJ1-1; 8 bases in the middle match TRBD1. The DNA sequence reads TGTGCCAGCAGCCCCGTGACAGGGGCTCTGAACACTGAAGCTTTCTTT. This yields the protein CASSPVTGALNTEAFF.